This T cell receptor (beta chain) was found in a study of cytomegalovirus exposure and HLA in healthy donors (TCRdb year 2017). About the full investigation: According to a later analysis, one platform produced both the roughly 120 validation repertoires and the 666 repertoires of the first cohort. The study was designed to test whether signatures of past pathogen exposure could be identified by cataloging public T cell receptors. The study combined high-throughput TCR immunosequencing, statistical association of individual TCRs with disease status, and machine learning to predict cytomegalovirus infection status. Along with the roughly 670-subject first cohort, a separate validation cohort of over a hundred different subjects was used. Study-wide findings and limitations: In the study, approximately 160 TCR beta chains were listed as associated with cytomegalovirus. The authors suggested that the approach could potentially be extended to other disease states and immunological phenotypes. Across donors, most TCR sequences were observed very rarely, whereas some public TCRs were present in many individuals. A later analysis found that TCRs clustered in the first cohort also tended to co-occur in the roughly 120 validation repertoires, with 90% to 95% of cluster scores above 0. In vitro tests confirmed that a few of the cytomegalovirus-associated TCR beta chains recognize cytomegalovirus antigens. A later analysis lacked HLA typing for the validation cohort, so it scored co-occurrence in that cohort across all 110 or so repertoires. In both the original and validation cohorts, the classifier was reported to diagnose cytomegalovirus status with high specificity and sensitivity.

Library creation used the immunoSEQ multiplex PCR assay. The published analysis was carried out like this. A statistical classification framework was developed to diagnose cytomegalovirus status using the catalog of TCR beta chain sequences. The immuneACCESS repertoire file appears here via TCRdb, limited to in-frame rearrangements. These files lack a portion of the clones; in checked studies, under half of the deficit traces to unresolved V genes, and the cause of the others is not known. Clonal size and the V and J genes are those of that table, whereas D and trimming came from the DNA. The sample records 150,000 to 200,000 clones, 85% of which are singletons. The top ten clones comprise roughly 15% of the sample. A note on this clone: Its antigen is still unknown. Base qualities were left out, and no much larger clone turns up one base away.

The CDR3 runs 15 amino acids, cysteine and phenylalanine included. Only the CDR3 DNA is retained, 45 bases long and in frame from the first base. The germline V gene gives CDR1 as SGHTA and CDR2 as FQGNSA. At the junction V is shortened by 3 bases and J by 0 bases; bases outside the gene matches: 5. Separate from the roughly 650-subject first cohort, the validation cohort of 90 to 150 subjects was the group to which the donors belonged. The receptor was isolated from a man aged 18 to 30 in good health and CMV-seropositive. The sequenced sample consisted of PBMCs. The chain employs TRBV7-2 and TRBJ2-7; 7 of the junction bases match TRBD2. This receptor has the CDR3 CASSFSGVSSYEQYF. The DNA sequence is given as TGTGCCAGCAGCTTCAGCGGGGTCAGCTCCTACGAGCAGTACTTC.